A selection of T cell receptor beta chains follows, all from one sample in a study of cytomegalovirus exposure and HLA in healthy donors. Generated by immunoSEQ multiplex PCR, the TCRdb table keeps only in-frame clones and is missing some. The sample carries about 84,000 clones, around 90% recorded once. The sequenced sample consisted of PBMCs. The receptor set was obtained from a man between 25 and 39 years old in good health and CMV-seronegative. The CDR3 runs from the conserved cysteine through the conserved F or W. The D gene is left open where the match is weak. The listing skips clone size in some rows; elsewhere it reads once, few, many or a size class.

j_call v_call d_call clone_size cdr3_aa cdr3_nt
TRBJ1-3 TRBV9 - - CASSVSSRAGNTIYF TGTGCCAGCAGCGTATCGAGCAGGGCTGGAAACACCATATATTTT
TRBJ2-1 TRBV14 TRBD2 - CASSPPLTSGIYNEQFF TGTGCCAGCAGCCCCCCCCTAACTAGCGGGATCTACAATGAGCAGTTCTTC
TRBJ2-3 TRBV28 TRBD2 - CASSYPKREGGDTQYF TGTGCCAGCAGTTACCCAAAGCGGGAGGGTGGAGATACGCAGTATTTT
TRBJ2-1 TRBV30 TRBD2 - CAWSAPQGLAGGGQFF TGTGCCTGGAGTGCCCCCCAGGGACTAGCGGGAGGGGGACAGTTCTTC
TRBJ2-5 TRBV10-1 TRBD1 - CASSEDRDRFGQYF TGCGCCAGCAGCGAAGACAGGGACAGGTTTGGGCAGTACTTC
TRBJ2-3 TRBV7-6 TRBD2 - CASSSGLAISTDTQYF TGTGCCAGCAGCTCCGGACTAGCGATAAGCACAGATACGCAGTATTTT
TRBJ2-7 TRBV6-1 TRBD2 - CASRVPGLAYEQYF TGTGCCAGCAGGGTACCGGGACTAGCCTACGAGCAGTACTTC
TRBJ2-5 TRBV7-6 - - CASSFSGGQETQYF TGTGCCAGCAGCTTTTCCGGAGGCCAAGAGACCCAGTACTTC
TRBJ2-5 TRBV10-3 - - CAISEKRTGQETQYF TGTGCCATCAGTGAAAAAAGAACGGGTCAAGAGACCCAGTACTTC
TRBJ1-1 TRBV4-1 - - CASSQDLQPNTEAFF TGCGCCAGCAGCCAAGATTTACAGCCCAACACTGAAGCTTTCTTT
TRBJ1-1 TRBV7-9 TRBD1 - CASSLPTGGEAFF TGTGCCAGCAGCTTACCGACAGGGGGCGAAGCTTTCTTT
TRBJ1-5 TRBV28 - - CASSRGPGGPTPQHF TGTGCCAGCAGTCGGGGTCCCGGGGGGCCGACGCCCCAGCATTTT
TRBJ1-1 TRBV6-1 TRBD1 - CASSGDRVGTEAFF TGTGCCAGCAGTGGGGACAGGGTGGGCACTGAAGCTTTCTTT
TRBJ2-5 TRBV10-3 TRBD2 - CAISEGPGLAEETQYF TGTGCCATCAGTGAGGGTCCGGGACTAGCGGAAGAGACCCAGTACTTC
TRBJ2-2 TRBV5-1 - - CASSRTENTGELFF TGCGCCAGCAGCCGGACAGAAAACACCGGGGAGCTGTTTTTT
TRBJ2-7 TRBV7-8 TRBD2 - CASSFRTSGGLLTYEQYF TGTGCCAGCAGCTTCCGGACTAGCGGGGGCCTTCTCACCTACGAGCAGTACTTC
TRBJ2-1 TRBV15 TRBD2 - CATSRASRGGFGEQFF TGTGCCACCAGCAGAGCTTCGCGGGGGGGCTTTGGTGAGCAGTTCTTC
TRBJ1-1 TRBV30 TRBD1 once CAWSALGQINTEAFF TGTGCCTGGAGTGCCCTGGGACAGATAAACACTGAAGCTTTCTTT
TRBJ2-5 TRBV10-1 - - CASSERLGGTQYF TGCGCCAGCAGTGAGCGGTTAGGGGGGACCCAGTACTTC
TRBJ2-6 TRBV6-1 - - CAIQVVLGANVLTF TGTGCCATCCAGGTTGTCCTTGGGGCCAACGTCCTGACTTTC
TRBJ2-5 TRBV5-1 TRBD2 - CASSQTSGRTLVKTQYF TGCGCCAGCAGCCAGACTAGCGGGAGGACCCTGGTAAAGACCCAGTACTTC
TRBJ2-3 TRBV14 TRBD2 once CATQPLAGGGTQYF TGTGCCACCCAACCCCTAGCGGGGGGTGGCACGCAGTATTTT
TRBJ1-6 TRBV2 TRBD1 - CASSEDREVDSPLHF TGTGCCAGCAGCGAGGACAGGGAGGTGGATTCACCCCTCCACTTT
TRBJ2-3 TRBV10-1 - - CASSDGQVPDTQYF TGCGCCAGCAGTGACGGTCAGGTGCCAGATACGCAGTATTTT
TRBJ2-7 TRBV28 TRBD2 once CASSFAAGLAQGYTYEQYF TGTGCCAGCAGTTTTGCGGCGGGACTAGCCCAAGGCTATACCTACGAGCAGTACTTC
TRBJ2-1 TRBV7-3 TRBD2 - CASSHSGSRVNEQFF TGTGCCAGCAGCCATAGCGGGAGTCGAGTCAATGAGCAGTTCTTC
TRBJ1-2 TRBV29-1 TRBD1 - CSMRRQGIYGYTF TGCAGCATGAGAAGACAGGGTATCTATGGCTACACCTTC
TRBJ1-5 TRBV19 - - CATVGQNSNQPQHF TGTGCCACCGTCGGACAGAATAGCAATCAGCCCCAGCATTTT
TRBJ2-1 TRBV4-1 - - CASSQDRGQGNEQFF TGCGCCAGCAGCCAAGATCGCGGGCAGGGGAATGAGCAGTTCTTC
TRBJ2-1 TRBV18 TRBD2 once CASSPTSGSYNEQFF TGTGCCAGCTCACCCACTAGCGGGAGCTACAATGAGCAGTTCTTC
TRBJ1-6 TRBV28 - - CASSWVRTPSPLHF TGTGCCAGCAGTTGGGTCAGGACACCATCACCCCTCCACTTT
TRBJ1-2 TRBV5-1 TRBD1 - CASSSTGGYGYTF TGCGCCAGCAGCTCTACAGGGGGGTACGGCTACACCTTC
TRBJ1-1 TRBV28 TRBD1 - CASSLGGQGGFEAFF TGTGCCAGCAGTTTAGGCGGACAGGGAGGTTTTGAAGCTTTCTTT
TRBJ2-4 TRBV25-1 - - CASTQEWDDIQYF TGTGCCAGTACACAGGAATGGGATGACATTCAGTACTTC
TRBJ2-7 TRBV28 - - CASRSDRIRNEQYF TGTGCCAGCAGATCCGACAGGATCCGTAACGAGCAGTACTTC
TRBJ2-5 TRBV5-1 TRBD2 - CASAASGVQETQYF TGCGCCAGCGCCGCTAGCGGGGTGCAAGAGACCCAGTACTTC
TRBJ2-1 TRBV9 - - CASSVARGHNEQFF TGTGCCAGCAGCGTAGCCCGGGGTCATAATGAGCAGTTCTTC
TRBJ2-3 TRBV5-5 - - CASSLGAGAHTDTQYF TGTGCCAGCAGCTTGGGGGCAGGGGCCCACACAGATACGCAGTATTTT
TRBJ2-1 TRBV27 TRBD1 few CASLTGGSHNEQFF TGTGCCAGCTTAACAGGGGGTTCCCACAATGAGCAGTTCTTC
TRBJ2-3 TRBV13 TRBD2 - CASSPSSLAGGPTDTQYF TGTGCCAGCAGCCCCTCATCGCTAGCGGGAGGGCCCACAGATACGCAGTATTTT
TRBJ2-2 TRBV9 - - CASSIRLENTGELFF TGTGCCAGCAGCATCCGACTAGAGAATACCGGGGAGCTGTTTTTT
TRBJ2-5 TRBV6-1 - - CASSESIRKIETQYF TGTGCCAGCAGTGAATCTATACGAAAGATAGAGACCCAGTACTTC
TRBJ2-1 TRBV18 TRBD2 - CASSPWGGTDNEQFF TGTGCCAGCTCACCCTGGGGGGGTACGGACAATGAGCAGTTCTTC
TRBJ2-5 TRBV5-1 - once CASSPFDGRKSQETQYF TGCGCCAGCAGTCCTTTTGATGGGAGAAAATCTCAAGAGACCCAGTACTTC
TRBJ2-5 TRBV6-4 - once CASSDPRKKQGPQETQYF TGTGCCAGCAGTGATCCGAGGAAGAAACAGGGTCCCCAAGAGACCCAGTACTTC
TRBJ2-3 TRBV9 TRBD2 - CASSSPPSAGGPGDTQYF TGTGCCAGCAGCTCCCCTCCCAGCGCGGGGGGGCCAGGAGATACGCAGTATTTT
TRBJ2-1 TRBV7-6 TRBD2 - CASSLRGPGLAGNEQFF TGTGCCAGCAGCTTAAGGGGCCCGGGACTAGCGGGGAATGAGCAGTTCTTC